A single T cell receptor (beta chain) is shown here with its context. Its antigen is still unknown. V was trimmed by 0 bases and J by 1 base, leaving 6 bases between them. The CDR3 covers 14 residues. Germline lookup yields CDR1 LGHDT and CDR2 YNNKEL (reference sequence). The use of a sample-barcoded 5' primer and a J-beta primer mix characterized a second PCR of roughly 6 to 11 cycles. TCRdb reprocessed the 5' RACE reads via MiXCR and lists one record per CDR3 protein. This sample carries 950,000 to 1,200,000 distinct CDR3 sequences, about two fifths of them seen once, and the ten largest clones take about an eighth. The data originate from a study of blood T cells in healthy people across ages. General study findings and limits: In long-lived donors, naive CD4+ cell counts and diversity exceeded those of aged donors. PBMCs that were unsorted prevented a conclusive naive versus antigen-experienced comparison.

Sequencing used blood. This chain joins TRBV3-1 and TRBJ1-1; no clear D. The clonotype was recovered from a man aged 18-30 years in good health. The CDR3 region is CASSQDPGNTEAFF. The CDR3, as DNA: TGTGCCAGCAGCCAAGATCCAGGGAACACTGAAGCTTTCTTT.